Below, 26 T cell receptor beta chains from the same sample are listed, as sequenced in a study of metastatic and nonmetastatic thyroid tumors. With MiXCR, TCRdb called clones anew from the PCR reads. The sample holds roughly 25,000 clones, over 10% seen once. Not a single patient had been given any form of treatment at any point before undergoing thyroid surgery. Sequencing input: blood. All receptors derive from a female donor with papillary thyroid cancer or a benign thyroid nodule (not recorded which). Some clones in this sample may be carry-over from other donors' samples.

Ten or more counts support this clone. The identical CDR3 is also encoded by other nucleotide sequences in the sample. The V gene is TRBV7-2, the J gene TRBJ2-1; TRBD2 might be the D (5 bases). The CDR3 sequence is 15 residues long. Germline CDR1 is SGHTA and CDR2 is FQGNSA. V was pared by 3 bases and J by 1 base, with 10 bases between. In nucleotides, the CDR3 is TGTGCCAGCAGCTTTGGGAGTCAGTCCTACAATGAGCAGTTCTTC. Translated, it gives CASSFGSQSYNEQFF. Full variable domain (remainder filled in from reference TRBV7-2 and TRBJ2-1): GAGVSQSPSNKVTEKGKDVELRCDPISGHTALYWYRQSLGQGLEFLIYFQGNSAPDKSGLPSDRFSAERTGGSVSTLTIQRTQQEDSAVYLCASSFGSQSYNEQFFGPGTRLTVL.

This clone was seen many times. The chain joins TRBV14 to TRBJ1-4; a possible D gene is TRBD1 (6 bases). The V end lost 0 bases, the J end lost 11 bases, and 16 bases lay between the germline ends. The CDR3 is 15 residues long. Germline lookup yields CDR1 SGHDN and CDR2 FVKESK. This CDR3 reads CASSQENRAWEKLFF. The CDR3 DNA is TGTGCCAGCAGCCAAGAAAACAGGGCGTGGGAGAAACTGTTTTTT.

This chain uses TRBV7-3 with TRBJ2-5; perhaps TRBD2 as D (5 bases). Between the trimmed V and J ends, which lost 3 bases and 5 bases, there was a span of 10 bases. This CDR3 has 13 residues. Germline loops: CDR1 SGHTA, CDR2 FQGTGA. CDR3 region: CASSFGWRETQYF. The CDR3 coding sequence is TGTGCCAGCAGCTTCGGGTGGAGGGAGACCCAGTACTTC. Together with reference TRBV7-3 and TRBJ2-5, the CDR3 gives the full variable domain: GAGVSQTPSNKVTEKGKYVELRCDPISGHTALYWYRQSLGQGPEFLIYFQGTGAADDSGLPNDRFFAVRPEGSVSTLKIQRTERGDSAVYLCASSFGWRETQYFGPGTRLLVL.

The chain is built from TRBV6-1 and TRBJ2-7; TRBD1 or TRBD2 may be the D gene (5 bases each). V gave up 7 bases and J gave up 0 bases, with 16 bases separating them. The germline gives CDR1 MNHNS, CDR2 SASEGT. This CDR3 has 15 amino acids. CDR3 in DNA: TGTGCCAGCAACCCTGGGGACCCCAGCTCCTACGAGCAGTACTTC. Its translation: CASNPGDPSSYEQYF.

Many counts were recorded for this clone. This chain joins TRBV18 and TRBJ2-3; tentatively, D is TRBD1 (5 bases). CDR1 and CDR2 from the germline V gene are KGHSH and LQKENI. The CDR3 spans 15 residues. Trimming cost V 2 bases and J 5 bases, with 14 bases left between them. DNA for the CDR3: TGTGCCAGCTCACCAACAGGAGTTCAGAAAGATACGCAGTATTTT. Its protein product is CASSPTGVQKDTQYF.

This clone was recorded many times. The J gene is TRBJ1-2, the V gene TRBV6-4; 9 positions agree with TRBD1. The CDR3 contains 13 residues. With 7 bases clipped from V and 8 bases from J, the junction kept 8 bases outside the gene matches. The germline V gene encodes CDR1 MRHNA and CDR2 SNTAGT. The DNA of the CDR3 is TGTGCCAGCAAGGACAGGGGTTGGGAAGGCTACACCTTC. This translates into CASKDRGWEGYTF.

This clone was found many times. The chain recombines TRBV4-2 with TRBJ2-3; 8 bases align to TRBD1. Germline-derived CDR1 and CDR2 are LGHNA and YNFKEQ. The length of the CDR3 is 16 residues. The V gene end was trimmed by 5 bases and the J gene end by 0 bases; junction bases not matched to a gene: 7. CDR3 protein: CASSAGQGTSTDTQYF. The CDR3 coding sequence is TGTGCCAGCAGCGCCGGACAGGGCACTAGCACAGATACGCAGTATTTT.

Judged by abundance, this clone is medium-sized. The chain uses TRBV30 and TRBJ1-3, with 7 bases matching TRBD1. Per germline, CDR1 GTSNPN and CDR2 SVGIG (reference sequence). J lost 4 bases, V lost 4 bases, and 4 bases had no gene match. This CDR3 comprises 13 residues. The CDR3 loop is CAWNEGAGNTIYF. The CDR3 region has the DNA TGTGCCTGGAACGAGGGGGCAGGAAACACCATATATTTT.

This clone was detected many times. The chain employs TRBV10-1 and TRBJ2-3, with TRBD2 identical over 8 bases. Unmatched junction bases numbered 9, after V lost 7 bases and J lost 6 bases. This CDR3 has 14 amino acids. CDR1 and CDR2 from the germline V gene are WNHNN and SYGVQD (reference sequence). CDR3 region: CASTPGLESDTQYF. The CDR3 DNA reads as TGCGCCAGCACTCCGGGACTAGAGTCGGATACGCAGTATTTT.

The chain has TRBV20-1 and TRBJ2-2; D unresolved. CDR3 length: 13 amino acids. Trimming removed 2 bases at V and 2 bases at J, with 6 bases between. Germline-derived CDR1 and CDR2 are DFQATT and SNEGSKA (reference sequence). This CDR3 reads CSARYSNTGELFF. The CDR3 DNA is TGCAGTGCTAGATACTCCAACACCGGGGAGCTGTTTTTT.

This clone was recorded a few times. The chain has TRBV6-1 and TRBJ1-6; the D gene is possibly TRBD1 (5 bases). Germline values: CDR1 MNHNS, CDR2 SASEGT. Trimming removed 3 bases from V and 10 bases from J, with 10 bases in between. CDR3 length: 13 residues. This chain's CDR3 is CASSDREESPLHF. CDR3 sequence (DNA): TGTGCCAGCAGTGACAGGGAAGAATCACCCCTCCACTTT.

This clone was detected many times. The V gene is TRBV12-3 or TRBV12-4, the J gene TRBJ2-2; 9 bases match TRBD1. After removal of 6 bases from V and 0 bases from J, the junction contained 2 bases not matched to a gene. This CDR3 region has 15 residues. The CDR3 spells CASRRDRANTGELFF. DNA of the CDR3: TGTGCCAGCAGGCGGGACAGGGCGAACACCGGGGAGCTGTTTTTT.

This clone was seen many times. The CDR3 spells CASFKQSSGQDTQYF. The CDR3 DNA reads as TGCGCCAGCTTTAAACAGTCTAGCGGACAAGATACGCAGTATTTT. The chain carries TRBV5-1 and TRBJ2-3, with 7 bases lining up with TRBD2. The CDR3 has 15 residues. Trimming at V came to 7 bases and at J to 5 bases, leaving 13 bases not matched to a gene. Germline CDR1 and CDR2: SGHRS and YFSETQ.

This clone was recorded at least ten times. The chain combines TRBV11-2 with TRBJ1-4; D may be TRBD1 (6 bases). The CDR3 loop spans 15 amino acids. V was shortened by 1 base and J by 3 bases, with 9 bases between the two germline ends. Germline V lookup: CDR1 SGHAT, CDR2 FQNNGV. CDR3 coding DNA: TGTGCCAGCAGCTTAGGGACAGCATCTAATGAAAAACTGTTTTTT. This sequence encodes CASSLGTASNEKLFF.

This clone was counted at least ten times. The chain joins TRBV29-1 to TRBJ2-7; the match to TRBD1 covers 8 bases. Germline V gene sequence: CDR1 SQVTM, CDR2 ANQGSEA. Trimming cost V 7 bases and J 2 bases; bases outside gene matches: 10. This CDR3 comprises 14 residues. CDR3 residues: CSAHLGQGTYEQYF. CDR3 nucleotides: TGCAGCGCCCATCTCGGACAGGGTACCTACGAGCAGTACTTC.

This clone is labeled as large. V usage is TRBV4-1 and J usage is TRBJ2-7, with D hard to call. The CDR3 has 15 amino acids. Germline V gene lookup returns CDR1 MGHRA and CDR2 YSYEKL. The V end was cut by 0 bases, the J end by 0 bases, with 9 bases between. CDR3 region: CASSQDILRSYEQYF. CDR3 coding DNA: TGCGCCAGCAGCCAAGATATATTGCGCTCCTACGAGCAGTACTTC.

This clone was observed at least ten times. The V call is TRBV6-4, the J call TRBJ2-1, with TRBD2 matching over 11 bases. Germline V gene lookup returns CDR1 MRHNA and CDR2 SNTAGT. V shed 6 bases, J shed 10 bases, and the junction held 11 bases outside the gene matches. This CDR3 spans 15 amino acids. CDR3 sequence: CASSPIAGGPWEQFF. The CDR3 DNA follows: TGTGCCAGCAGCCCAATAGCGGGAGGGCCATGGGAGCAGTTCTTC.

This clone appeared many times. The gene calls are TRBV5-1 and TRBJ2-7; 9 bases are shared with TRBD1. CDR1 SGHRS and CDR2 YFSETQ come from the germline V gene. This CDR3 contains 14 residues. Germline trimming cut 4 bases from V and 5 bases from J; bases unmatched to any gene: 7. The CDR3: CASSLGTGSNEQYF. CDR3 coding DNA: TGCGCCAGCAGCCTAGGGACAGGGTCCAACGAGCAGTACTTC.

This clone was observed many times. The J gene is TRBJ2-5, the V gene TRBV7-9, with a weak D call TRBD2 (5 bases). CDR1 and CDR2 from the germline V gene are SEHNR and FQNEAQ (reference sequence). The V and J ends lost 2 bases and 4 bases respectively, with 14 bases between them. The CDR3 is 15 residues long. The CDR3, as DNA: TGTGCCAGCAGCTTATCTGAGGGTTTAGGAGAGACCCAGTACTTC. Translation: CASSLSEGLGETQYF.

In its sample, this clone was seen many times. The chain links TRBV20-1 to TRBJ2-5; the D call may be TRBD1 or TRBD2 (6 bases each). V dropped 2 bases and J dropped 5 bases, with 12 bases sitting between them. CDR1 is DFQATT, CDR2 SNEGSKA, per germline (reference sequence). The CDR3 runs to 13 residues. CDR3 nucleotide sequence: TGCAGTGCTAGAAATCAGGGGAGGGAGACCCAGTACTTC. Translated: CSARNQGRETQYF.

There are many counts of this clone. The chain recombines TRBV5-1 with TRBJ2-7, with 14 bases fitting TRBD2. Per the germline V gene, CDR1 is SGHRS and CDR2 is YFSETQ. The CDR3 length is 15 residues. The V and J ends lost 4 bases and 3 bases, in that order; junction bases with no gene match: 3. CDR3: CASSQGTSGGYEQYF. The CDR3 bases are TGCGCCAGCAGCCAGGGGACTAGCGGGGGCTACGAGCAGTACTTC.

This clone was counted a few times. The chain links TRBV12-3 or TRBV12-4 to TRBJ2-3, with D perhaps given as TRBD1 or TRBD2 (5 bases each). The V gene lost 2 bases and the J gene lost 4 bases, with 7 bases spanning the gap. The CDR3 spans 13 residues. Here the CDR3 reads CASSLLGADTQYF. The CDR3 DNA reads as TGTGCCAGCAGTTTATTGGGGGCAGATACGCAGTATTTT.

This clone was observed at least ten times. The J gene is TRBJ2-2, the V gene TRBV20-1; D is tentatively TRBD1 or TRBD2 (5 bases each). The CDR3 is 16 residues long. Germline CDR1 reads DFQATT; CDR2 reads SNEGSKA (reference sequence). Trimming stripped 1 base from V and 3 bases from J, with 15 bases between. The CDR3 nucleotides read TGCAGTGCTAGAGTAGGGGCACACGGGGACACCGGGGAGCTGTTTTTT. Its protein is CSARVGAHGDTGELFF.

This clone was recorded a few times. V and J are TRBV27 and TRBJ1-6; D call uncertain. This CDR3 has 14 amino acids. The V and J ends lost 1 base and 5 bases respectively, with 6 bases between them. Germline V lookup: CDR1 MNHEY, CDR2 SMNVEV (reference sequence). Here the CDR3 reads CASSLWENNSPLHF. Written as DNA, the CDR3 is TGTGCCAGCAGTTTATGGGAAAATAATTCACCCCTCCACTTT.

Many counts were recorded for this clone. This chain joins TRBV20-1 and TRBJ2-1; 13 nucleotides agree with TRBD2. V lost 6 bases and J lost 0; bases outside the gene matches: 8. CDR1 and CDR2 from the germline V gene are DFQATT and SNEGSKA (reference sequence). This CDR3 contains 17 residues. For the CDR3, the DNA is TGCAGTGCGAGGACTAGCGGGAGTGGCAACTCCTACAATGAGCAGTTCTTC. Translated: CSARTSGSGNSYNEQFF.

This clone was recorded many times. As DNA, the CDR3 is TGCGCCAGCAGCCCCTCCCCGGTCAGGGGGCGCCAGGAGACCCAGTACTTC. Amino acid sequence: CASSPSPVRGRQETQYF. The V call is TRBV5-1, the J call TRBJ2-5; TRBD1 aligns across 8 bases. The germline gives CDR1 SGHRS, CDR2 YFSETQ. The J segment lost 5 bases and the V segment lost 4 bases, leaving 16 bases of the junction unmatched. The CDR3 length is 17 residues.